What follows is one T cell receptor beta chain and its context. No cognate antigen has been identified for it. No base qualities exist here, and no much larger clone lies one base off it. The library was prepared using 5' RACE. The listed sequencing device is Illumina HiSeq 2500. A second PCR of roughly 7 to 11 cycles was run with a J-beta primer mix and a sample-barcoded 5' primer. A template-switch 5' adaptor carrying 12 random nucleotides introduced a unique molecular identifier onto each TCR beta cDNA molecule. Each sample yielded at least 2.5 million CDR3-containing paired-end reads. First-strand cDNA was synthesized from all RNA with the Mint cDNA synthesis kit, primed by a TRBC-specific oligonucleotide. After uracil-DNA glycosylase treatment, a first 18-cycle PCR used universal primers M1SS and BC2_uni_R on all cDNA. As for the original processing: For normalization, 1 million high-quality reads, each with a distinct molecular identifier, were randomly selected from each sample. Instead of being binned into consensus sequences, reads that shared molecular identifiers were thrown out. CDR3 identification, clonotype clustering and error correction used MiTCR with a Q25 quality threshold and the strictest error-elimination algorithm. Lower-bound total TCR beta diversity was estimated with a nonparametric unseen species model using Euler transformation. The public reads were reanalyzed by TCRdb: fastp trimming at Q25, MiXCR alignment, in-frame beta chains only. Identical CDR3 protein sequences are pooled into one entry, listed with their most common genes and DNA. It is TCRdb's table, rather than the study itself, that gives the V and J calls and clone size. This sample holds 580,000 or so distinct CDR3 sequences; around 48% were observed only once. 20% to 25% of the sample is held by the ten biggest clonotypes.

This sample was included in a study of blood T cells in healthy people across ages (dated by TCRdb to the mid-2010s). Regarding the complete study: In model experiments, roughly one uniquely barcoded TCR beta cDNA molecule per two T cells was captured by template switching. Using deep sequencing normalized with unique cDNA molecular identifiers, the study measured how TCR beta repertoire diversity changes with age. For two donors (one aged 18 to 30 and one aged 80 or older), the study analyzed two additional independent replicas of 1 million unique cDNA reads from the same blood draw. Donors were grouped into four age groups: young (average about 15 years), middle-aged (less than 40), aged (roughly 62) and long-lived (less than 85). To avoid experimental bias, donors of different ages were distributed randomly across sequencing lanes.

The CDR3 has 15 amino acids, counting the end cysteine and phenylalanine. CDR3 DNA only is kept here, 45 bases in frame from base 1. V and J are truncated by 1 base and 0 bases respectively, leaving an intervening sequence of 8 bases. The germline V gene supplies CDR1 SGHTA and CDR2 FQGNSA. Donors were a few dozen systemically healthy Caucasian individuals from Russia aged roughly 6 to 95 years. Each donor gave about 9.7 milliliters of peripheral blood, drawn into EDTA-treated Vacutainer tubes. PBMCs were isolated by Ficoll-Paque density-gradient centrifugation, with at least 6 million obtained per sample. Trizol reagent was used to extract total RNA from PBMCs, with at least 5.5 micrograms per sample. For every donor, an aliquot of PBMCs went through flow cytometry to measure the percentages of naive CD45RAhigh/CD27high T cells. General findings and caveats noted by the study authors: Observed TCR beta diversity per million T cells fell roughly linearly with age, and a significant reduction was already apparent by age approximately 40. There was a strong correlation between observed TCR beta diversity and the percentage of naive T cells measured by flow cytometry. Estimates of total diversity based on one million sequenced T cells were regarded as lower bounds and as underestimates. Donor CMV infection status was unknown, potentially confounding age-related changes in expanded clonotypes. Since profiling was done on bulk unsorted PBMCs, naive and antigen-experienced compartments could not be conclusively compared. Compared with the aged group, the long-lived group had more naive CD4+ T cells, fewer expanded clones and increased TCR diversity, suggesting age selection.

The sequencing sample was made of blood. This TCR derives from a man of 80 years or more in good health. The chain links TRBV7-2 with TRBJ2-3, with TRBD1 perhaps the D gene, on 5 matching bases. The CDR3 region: CASSLVQGSTDTQYF. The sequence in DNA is TGTGCCAGCAGCTTAGTCCAGGGTAGCACAGATACGCAGTATTTT. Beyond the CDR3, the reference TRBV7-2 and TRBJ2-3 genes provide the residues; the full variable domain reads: GAGVSQSPSNKVTEKGKDVELRCDPISGHTALYWYRQSLGQGLEFLIYFQGNSAPDKSGLPSDRFSAERTGGSVSTLTIQRTQQEDSAVYLCASSLVQGSTDTQYFGPGTRLTVL.